This T cell receptor beta chain was captured in a study of T cells in Graves' hyperthyroidism and ophthalmopathy. V gave up 4 bases and J gave up 6 bases, with 19 bases separating them. The CDR3 is made up of 15 amino acids. Per germline, CDR1 SQVTM and CDR2 ANQGSEA. TCR beta CDR3 regions were amplified from RNA transcripts. A set of HTBI primers served as the primers for a first-round RT-PCR of the TCR CDR3. TCRdb re-derived calls from the multiplex PCR reads in MiXCR, one entry per CDR3 protein. The sample consists of a few hundred thousand distinct CDR3 sequences, about 15% of them appearing once. This TCR derives from a woman aged 25 to 39 with Graves' hyperthyroidism. The V and J genes are TRBV29-1 and TRBJ1-5, with a tentative D call TRBD1 (5 bases). Sequencing was carried out using blood. The CDR3 is CSVVGGTGNGQPQHF. The CDR3 DNA is TGCAGCGTTGTGGGGGGAACGGGGAATGGTCAGCCCCAGCATTTT.